A selection of T cell receptor beta chains follows, all from one sample in a study of kidney transplant recipient with SARS-CoV-2 infection. One entry per CDR3 protein results from TCRdb running MiXCR on the reads. The sample shows about 240,000 distinct CDR3 sequences, under 30% of them seen only once. The sample in question was a blood sample, obtained at baseline and on approximately day 120 from a kidney transplant recipient. Receptor source: a male patient between 25 and 40 years old who had COVID-19 and was a kidney transplant recipient. Some T cells may be graft donor cells. Both conserved end residues are trimmed from each CDR3.

TRBV28	TRBJ1-4	ASSLYLLGNAEKLF
TRBV7-9	TRBJ1-4	ASSLTQGVTTNEKLF
TRBV10-3	TRBJ2-1	TISVRASGLGNEQF
TRBV5-1	TRBJ2-1	ASRRDAYNEQF
TRBV3-2	TRBJ2-7	ASSQDGVPYEQY
TRBV20-1	TRBJ2-7	SARDRGLAGQY
TRBV7-9	TRBJ1-1	ASSFTGGDTEAF
TRBV24-1	TRBJ2-6	ATSEGSGANVLT
TRBV27	TRBJ2-7	ASSLRSGSDEQY
TRBV3-1	TRBJ1-1	ASSPVYPISIRTEAF
TRBV3-1	TRBJ1-1	ASSAPPPSSIRTEAF
TRBV20-1	TRBJ2-1	SASRGLGEQF
TRBV20-1	TRBJ1-1	SAEKGAYLTEAF
TRBV9	TRBJ2-3	ASSPTMTSDTQY